The 32 T cell receptor beta chains listed next were all sequenced from one sample in a study of T-cell memory formation after mild COVID-19. TCRdb reanalysed the 5' RACE reads using MiXCR and keeps one entry per CDR3 protein. The table records under 300,000 distinct CDR3 sequences, about 17% of them present only once. Sequencing input: PBMCs or a T cell subset sorted from them (not recorded which). These receptors all come from a man between 18 and 29 years old who had mild COVID-19 (a few samples of this study predate the infection). Cell type and time point are not known.

V is TRBV5-7 and J is TRBJ2-1; D may correspond to TRBD1 or TRBD2 (6 bases each). TRBV5-7 has ORF status, its function being uncertain. V lost 2 bases to trimming and J lost 6 bases, with 24 bases between them. The CDR3 is 18 residues long. CDR3 region: CASSFSAGQGTLPNEQFF. Written as DNA, the CDR3 is TGTGCCAGCAGCTTCTCGGCGGGCCAGGGGACTCTTCCCAATGAGCAGTTCTTC.

Only a few counts were recorded for this clonotype. The rearrangement joins TRBV7-2 to TRBJ2-7; 10 positions agree with TRBD1. V lost 4 bases to trimming and J lost 3 bases; unmatched junction nucleotides: 6. CDR3 length equals 15 residues. Germline values: CDR1 SGHTA, CDR2 FQGNSA. The CDR3 sequence: CASSYLGTGVYEQYF. The DNA for the CDR3 is TGTGCCAGCAGCTACCTGGGGACAGGGGTCTACGAGCAGTACTTC. Looking up the rest from reference TRBV7-2 and TRBJ2-7 gives the full variable domain: GAGVSQSPSNKVTEKGKDVELRCDPISGHTALYWYRQSLGQGLEFLIYFQGNSAPDKSGLPSDRFSAERTGGSVSTLTIQRTQQEDSAVYLCASSYLGTGVYEQYFGPGTRLTVT.

The chain uses TRBV6-2 or TRBV6-3 and TRBJ2-3; 12 bases line up with TRBD2. Germline lookup yields CDR1 MNHEY and CDR2 SVGEGT. J lost 4 bases, V lost 6 bases, and 2 bases had no gene match. The CDR3 covers 14 residues. The CDR3, as DNA: TGTGCCAGCAGAGCTAGCGGGAGGGCAGATACGCAGTATTTT. Protein: CASRASGRADTQYF.

There are many counts of this clonotype. The chain is built from TRBV5-1 and TRBJ2-7, with D maybe TRBD2 (5 bases). The CDR3 is made up of 15 amino acids. Trimming left V 9 bases short and J 0 bases short, with 19 bases between. Germline lookup yields CDR1 SGHRS and CDR2 YFSETQ. The CDR3, as DNA: TGCGCCACCCGACCCTCAGCGGACCCCTCCTACGAGCAGTACGTC. Encoded protein: CATRPSADPSYEQYV.

This clonotype came up many times. V usage is TRBV11-2 and J usage is TRBJ1-6; D not resolved. The CDR3 has 12 residues. Germline V gives CDR1 SGHAT, CDR2 FQNNGV. V was cut by 5 bases and J by 4 bases, with 3 bases left in between. CDR3 sequence: CASSEYNSPLHF. For the CDR3, the DNA is TGTGCCAGCAGCGAGTATAATTCACCCCTCCACTTT.

The CDR3 DNA reads as TGTGCCAGCAGCGGCGACAGGGACACTGAAGCTTTCTTT. The encoded protein is CASSGDRDTEAFF. The chain has TRBV5-6 and TRBJ1-1; 7 bases line up with TRBD1. V gave up 4 bases and J gave up 3 bases; unmatched junction bases: 3. This CDR3 contains 13 residues. CDR1 and CDR2 from the germline V gene are SGHDT and YYEEEE. Full variable domain (outside the CDR3, taken from reference TRBV5-6 and TRBJ1-1): DAGVTQSPTHLIKTRGQQVTLRCSPKSGHDTVSWYQQALGQGPQFIFQYYEEEERQRGNFPDRFSGHQFPNYSSELNVNALLLGDSALYLCASSGDRDTEAFFGQGTRLTVV.

The chain carries TRBV20-1 and TRBJ2-3; TRBD1 or TRBD2 may be the D gene (6 bases each). The ends were cut back, 6 bases at V and 0 bases at J, with 22 bases in the middle. Germline CDR1 is DFQATT and CDR2 is SNEGSKA (reference sequence). The CDR3 runs 17 residues. CDR3 sequence (DNA): TGCAGTGCACTCACCGCCGGGGGCAGCCCTAGCACAGATACGCAGTATTTT. Its protein product is CSALTAGGSPSTDTQYF.

This clonotype appeared many times. The chain recombines TRBV7-2 with TRBJ2-2, with 8 bases lining up with TRBD2. The CDR3 sequence is 14 residues long. Germline lookup yields CDR1 SGHTA and CDR2 FQGNSA. With 3 bases clipped from V and 15 bases from J, the junction kept 12 bases outside the gene matches. CDR3 DNA: TGTGCCAGCAGCTTGGCGGGGGGCCCCCCTTTGATGTTTTTT. As protein: CASSLAGGPPLMFF.

This rearrangement joins TRBV20-1 to TRBJ1-5; D uncertain. This CDR3 is 12 amino acids long. With 2 bases removed from V and 6 bases from J, the gap between germline ends came to 8 bases. Germline lookup yields CDR1 DFQATT and CDR2 SNEGSKA (reference sequence). The CDR3 bases are TGCAGTGCTAGAAGTGGGAGTCAGCCCCAGCATTTT. Encoded protein: CSARSGSQPQHF.

This chain links TRBV5-1 with TRBJ1-1; D is uncertain. Germline lookup yields CDR1 SGHRS and CDR2 YFSETQ. Trimming removed 0 bases at V and 6 bases at J, with 12 bases between. This CDR3 region has 14 residues. The DNA of the CDR3 is TGCGCCAGCAGCTTGGCTATTTTCTCCCCTGAAGCTTTCTTT. This codes for CASSLAIFSPEAFF.

This chain uses TRBV6-6 with TRBJ1-3, with D unclear. The CDR3 extends over 12 amino acids. Germline values: CDR1 MNHNY, CDR2 SVGAGI (reference sequence). V was shortened by 6 bases and J by 0 bases, with 3 bases between the two germline ends. The CDR3 DNA follows: TGTGCCAGCAGGAACTCTGGAAACACCATATATTTT. It yields the protein CASRNSGNTIYF.

This clonotype was picked up a small number of times. The chain is built from TRBV7-9 and TRBJ1-4, with D tentatively TRBD1 (6 bases). With 3 bases removed from V and 6 bases from J, the gap between germline ends came to 14 bases. The germline V gene has CDR1 SEHNR and CDR2 FQNEAQ (reference sequence). The CDR3 loop spans 15 amino acids. The CDR3 DNA reads TGTGCCAGCAGCTTGTTCGGGGGGCAGGATGAAAAACTGTTTTTT. It encodes CASSLFGGQDEKLFF.

This sequence joins TRBV7-9 and TRBJ1-2; TRBD1 matches 9 bases. Losses at the gene ends were 2 bases for V and 6 bases for J; bases not matched to a gene: 7. The CDR3 totals 15 residues. Germline CDR1 and CDR2: SEHNR and FQNEAQ (reference sequence). CDR3: CASSLRGQGLDGYTF. The DNA of the CDR3 is TGTGCCAGCAGCTTACGCGGACAGGGGCTGGATGGCTACACCTTC.

The chain has TRBV11-2 and TRBJ1-1; D perhaps matches TRBD1 (5 bases). V lost 3 bases and J 4 bases, leaving 9 bases between the germline ends. CDR1 and CDR2 from the germline V gene are SGHAT and FQNNGV. The CDR3 has 13 amino acids. CDR3 bases: TGTGCCAGCAGCTTTTACCAGGGCACTGAAGCTTTCTTT. Amino acid sequence: CASSFYQGTEAFF.

The gene calls are TRBV11-2 and TRBJ2-1; D is unclear. The V gene's germline CDR1 is SGHAT and CDR2 FQNNGV. The CDR3 consists of 14 residues. Trimming left V 3 bases short and J 6 bases short, with 12 bases between. CDR3 coding DNA: TGTGCCAGCAGCTTGGGGTTTGTACTCAATGAGCAGTTCTTC. Its translation: CASSLGFVLNEQFF.

The chain combines TRBV5-4 with TRBJ2-6, with TRBD1 matching 10 bases. After removal of 4 bases from V and 0 bases from J, the junction contained 1 base not matched to a gene. Germline loops: CDR1 SGHNT, CDR2 YYREEE (reference sequence). The CDR3 runs to 16 residues. CDR3 protein: CASSRTGGSGANVLTF. The DNA of the CDR3 is TGTGCCAGCAGCCGGACAGGGGGCTCTGGGGCCAACGTCCTGACTTTC. The full variable domain, completed using reference TRBV5-4 and TRBJ2-6, is ETGVTQSPTHLIKTRGQQVTLRCSSQSGHNTVSWYQQALGQGPQFIFQYYREEENGRGNFPPRFSGLQFPNYSSELNVNALELDDSALYLCASSRTGGSGANVLTFGAGSRLTVL.

Concerning this clonotype: The conserved closing phenylalanine or tryptophan is absent in this CDR3, likely reflecting a read error. The J gene is TRBJ2-3, the V gene TRBV10-3; TRBD2 might be the D (7 bases). The V and J ends lost 2 bases and 5 bases respectively, with 14 bases between them. Germline V gene data show CDR1 as ENHRY and CDR2 as SYGVKD. The CDR3 has 15 amino acids. CDR3 sequence (DNA): TGTGCCATCAGTGAGACGGGCGGGGGCGGAGATACGCAGTATTGT. Translation: CAISETGGGGDTQYC.

This clonotype was detected once. The V and J genes are TRBV19 and TRBJ1-2, with D hard to call. The CDR3 consists of 13 residues. The V gene lost 3 bases and the J gene lost 3 bases, with 8 bases spanning the gap. Germline V gene lookup returns CDR1 LNHDA and CDR2 SQIVND (reference sequence). The CDR3, as DNA: TGTGCCAGTAGTATCCATCAGGACTATGGCTACACCTTC. It encodes CASSIHQDYGYTF.

This chain links TRBV30 with TRBJ2-2; 7 bases agree with TRBD1. The CDR3 spans 12 residues. The trim removed 6 bases at V and 6 bases at J, leaving 4 bases unmatched. Germline V gene sequence: CDR1 GTSNPN, CDR2 SVGIG (reference sequence). Here the CDR3 reads CACHQGAGELFF. Written as DNA, the CDR3 is TGTGCCTGCCACCAGGGGGCCGGGGAGCTGTTTTTT.

This clonotype was observed a handful of times. The chain uses TRBV5-1 and TRBJ2-2; no reliable D call. The CDR3 extends over 13 amino acids. V lost 6 bases and J lost 6, with 12 bases in between. CDR1 is SGHRS, CDR2 YFSETQ, per germline. This CDR3 is CASMLDLAGELFF. As DNA, the CDR3 is TGCGCCAGCATGCTGGATTTGGCCGGGGAGCTGTTTTTT.

This clonotype is medium-sized (0.01 to 0.1%). The CDR3 is CASSLVVGTDTQYF. CDR3 in DNA: TGTGCCAGCAGCTTAGTGGTGGGGACAGATACGCAGTATTTT. V usage is TRBV7-2 and J usage is TRBJ2-3; D unresolved. Trimming took 1 base from V and 3 from J, leaving 8 bases between them. There are 14 residues in the CDR3. In germline, CDR1 is SGHTA, CDR2 FQGNSA.

CDR3: CASSTTHGLEAFF. Written as DNA, the CDR3 is TGTGCCAGCAGCACTACTCACGGGTTAGAAGCTTTCTTT. This chain links TRBV7-3 with TRBJ1-1; no clear D gene. Trimming pared 5 bases from V and 8 bases from J, leaving 15 bases between. CDR1 SGHTA and CDR2 FQGTGA come from the germline V gene. CDR3 length equals 13 residues.

The chain links TRBV4-3 to TRBJ1-2, with TRBD1 identical over 9 bases. The CDR3 totals 16 residues. The germline CDR1 and CDR2 sequences are LGHNA and YSLEER. The trim removed 0 bases at V and 2 bases at J, leaving 4 bases unmatched. The CDR3 loop reads CASSQDLGTGNYGYTF. CDR3 DNA sequence: TGCGCCAGCAGCCAAGATTTGGGGACAGGGAACTATGGCTACACCTTC.

The V and J genes are TRBV24-1 and TRBJ2-3, with D maybe TRBD2 (7 bases). The length of the CDR3 is 15 residues. Germline lookup yields CDR1 KGHDR and CDR2 SFDVKD. Trimming shortened V by 10 bases and J by 4 bases, and 20 bases separated the two germline ends. The CDR3 DNA sequence: TGTGCCACGAATGGGGGGGGGCGATTGGCAGATACGCAGTATTTT. It encodes CATNGGGRLADTQYF.

The gene calls are TRBV5-1 and TRBJ2-3, with TRBD1 matching 7 bases. Germline V gene sequence: CDR1 SGHRS, CDR2 YFSETQ. The CDR3 has 14 amino acids. After removal of 4 bases from V and 7 bases from J, the junction contained 9 bases not matched to a gene. For the CDR3, the DNA is TGCGCCAGCAGCGCCGGGGACAGTATCAATACGCAGTATTTT. As protein: CASSAGDSINTQYF.

The chain employs TRBV29-1 and TRBJ1-2; no clear D gene. The CDR3 spans 14 residues. Germline V CDR1 and CDR2: SQVTM, ANQGSEA. Trimming stripped 2 bases from V and 2 bases from J, with 12 bases between. CDR3 nucleotides: TGCAGCGTTGAACCCACGGACTGGAACTATGGCTACACCTTC. Translating it yields CSVEPTDWNYGYTF.

The chain joins TRBV3-1 to TRBJ2-2, with D unresolved. The V and J ends lost 0 bases and 6 bases respectively, with 2 bases between them. The length of the CDR3 is 12 residues. The germline CDR1 and CDR2 sequences are LGHDT and YNNKEL (reference sequence). The CDR3 sequence is CASSQESGELFF. CDR3 nucleotides: TGTGCCAGCAGCCAAGAGTCCGGGGAGCTGTTTTTT.

This clonotype was counted between two and nine times. The chain has TRBV19 and TRBJ1-1; TRBD1 matches at 10 bases. V gave up 6 bases and J gave up 3 bases; unmatched junction bases: 4. The CDR3 contains 14 residues. CDR1 is LNHDA, CDR2 SQIVND, per germline (reference sequence). In DNA, the CDR3 is TGTGCCAGTAGGACGGGACAGGGGCACACTGAAGCTTTCTTT. Translation gives CASRTGQGHTEAFF.

This clonotype was counted between two and nine times. V and J are TRBV14 and TRBJ2-1; TRBD2 might be the D (5 bases). Germline CDR1 is SGHDN and CDR2 is FVKESK. V gave up 4 bases and J gave up 9 bases, with 22 bases separating them. This CDR3 comprises 16 residues. In DNA, the CDR3 is TGTGCCAGCAGCCCCATTGGACCTCCGAGTGCGGGTGAGCAGTTCTTC. Its translation: CASSPIGPPSAGEQFF.

The chain carries TRBV4-3 and TRBJ2-7; D remains ambiguous. The V end was cut by 0 bases, the J end by 10 bases, with 13 bases between. Germline V gene sequence: CDR1 LGHNA, CDR2 YSLEER. This CDR3 is built from 13 residues. CDR3 DNA: TGCGCCAGCAGCCAAGACCACCGAGCCCGCCAGTACTTC. Translation: CASSQDHRARQYF.

The chain employs TRBV6-5 and TRBJ1-3, with a weak D call TRBD1 (5 bases). The CDR3 covers 20 residues. V was shortened by 5 bases and J by 0 bases, with 26 bases between the two germline ends. Germline CDR1 MNHEY, CDR2 SVGAGI. The CDR3 DNA is TGTGCCAGCAGTCCTTCGGGACCCGTCCTCCGGGCGATCTCTGGAAACACCATATATTTT. It specifies CASSPSGPVLRAISGNTIYF.

The chain uses TRBV21-1 and TRBJ2-1; the DNA was not used to check the table's D call, TRBD1. TRBV21-1 is described as a pseudogene. CDR3 length: 13 amino acids. The CDR3 loop reads CASSKIDPEAQFF. The CDR3 DNA sequence: TGTGCCAGCAGCAAAATTGACCCTGAAGCGCAGTTCTTC.